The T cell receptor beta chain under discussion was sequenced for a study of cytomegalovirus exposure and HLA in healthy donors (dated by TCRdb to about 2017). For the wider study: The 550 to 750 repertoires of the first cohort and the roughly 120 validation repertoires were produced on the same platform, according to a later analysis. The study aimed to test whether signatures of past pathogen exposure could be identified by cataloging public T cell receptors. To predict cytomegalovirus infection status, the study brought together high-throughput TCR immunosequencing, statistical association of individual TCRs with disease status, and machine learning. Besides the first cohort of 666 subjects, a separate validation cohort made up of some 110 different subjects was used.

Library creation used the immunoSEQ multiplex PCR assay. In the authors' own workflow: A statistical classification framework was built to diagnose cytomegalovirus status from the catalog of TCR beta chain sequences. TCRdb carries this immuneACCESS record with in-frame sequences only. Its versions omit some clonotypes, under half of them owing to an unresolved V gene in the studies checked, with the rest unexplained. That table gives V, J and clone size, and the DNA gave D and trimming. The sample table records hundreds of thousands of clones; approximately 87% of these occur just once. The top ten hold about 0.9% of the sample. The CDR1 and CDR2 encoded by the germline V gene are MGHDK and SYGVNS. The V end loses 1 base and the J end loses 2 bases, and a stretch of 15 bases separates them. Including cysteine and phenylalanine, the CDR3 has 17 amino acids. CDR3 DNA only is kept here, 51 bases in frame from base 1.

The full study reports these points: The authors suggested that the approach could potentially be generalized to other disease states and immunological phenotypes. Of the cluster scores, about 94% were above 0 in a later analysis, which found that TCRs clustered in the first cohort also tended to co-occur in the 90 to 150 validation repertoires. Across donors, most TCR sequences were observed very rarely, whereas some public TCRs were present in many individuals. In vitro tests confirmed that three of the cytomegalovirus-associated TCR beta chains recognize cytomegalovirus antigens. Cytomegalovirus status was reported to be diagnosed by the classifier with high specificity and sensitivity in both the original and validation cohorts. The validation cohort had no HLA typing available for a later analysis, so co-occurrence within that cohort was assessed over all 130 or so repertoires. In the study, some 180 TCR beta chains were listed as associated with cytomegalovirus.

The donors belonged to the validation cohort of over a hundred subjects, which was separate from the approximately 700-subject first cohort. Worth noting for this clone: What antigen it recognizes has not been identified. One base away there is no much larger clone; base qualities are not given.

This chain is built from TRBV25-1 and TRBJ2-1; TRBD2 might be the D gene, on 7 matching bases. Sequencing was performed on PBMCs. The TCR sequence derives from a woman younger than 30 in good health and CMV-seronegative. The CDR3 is CASSEWGLAEPYNEQFF. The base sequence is TGTGCCAGCAGTGAATGGGGGCTAGCGGAGCCCTACAATGAGCAGTTCTTC.